One and the same sample provided the 5 T cell receptor beta chains below, sequenced in a study of shared clonotypes between healthy human individuals. The table came from immunoSEQ multiplex PCR; TCRdb's copy has only in-frame clones and leaves some out. The repertoire holds 600,000 to 750,000 clones, with more than 70% as singletons. Sequencing used memory CD4+ T cells sorted from blood. The subset was: CD45RA-negative fraction. All receptors come from a woman under 40 in good health.

The gene calls are TRBV30 and TRBJ1-4; perhaps TRBD1 as D (6 bases). The CDR3 extends over 11 amino acids. V was cut by 4 bases and J by 15 bases, with 15 bases left in between. Germline CDR1 reads GTSNPN; CDR2 reads SVGIG (reference sequence). The CDR3 nucleotides read TGTGCCTGGAACAACAGGGAATCCATGTTTTTT. Its translation: CAWNNRESMFF.

The V and J genes are TRBV28 and TRBJ1-2; 7 bases align to TRBD1. CDR1 and CDR2 (germline): MDHEN, SYDVKM. With V trimmed by 6 bases and J by 5 bases, 9 bases remained unmatched. The CDR3 loop spans 14 amino acids. The DNA of the CDR3 is TGTGCCAGCAGCCTCGGGACAGCCACTTATGGCTACACCTTC. It translates to CASSLGTATYGYTF.

This clone showed up just a few times. The V call is TRBV5-4, the J call TRBJ2-3; 11 nucleotides line up with TRBD2. CDR1 and CDR2 (germline): SGHNT, YYREEE (reference sequence). This CDR3 is 17 amino acids long. The junction had 9 bases not matched to a gene; V was cut back by 4 bases and J by 2 bases. CDR3 sequence reads: CASSAYLAGGITDTQYF. CDR3 coding DNA: TGTGCCAGCAGCGCTTATTTAGCGGGAGGGATCACAGATACGCAGTATTTT. The variable domain in full, completed from reference TRBV5-4 and TRBJ2-3, reads ETGVTQSPTHLIKTRGQQVTLRCSSQSGHNTVSWYQQALGQGPQFIFQYYREEENGRGNFPPRFSGLQFPNYSSELNVNALELDDSALYLCASSAYLAGGITDTQYFGPGTRLTVL.

CDR3 in DNA: TGTGCCAGCAGGGCCACAGGGGGCACCGGGGAGCTGTTTTTT. Its translation is CASRATGGTGELFF. J is TRBJ2-2 and V is TRBV5-5; the match to TRBD1 covers 8 bases. The CDR3 is made up of 14 amino acids. From germline, CDR1 is SGHKS and CDR2 YYEKEE (reference sequence). Trimming took 5 bases from V and 4 from J; bases not matched to a gene: 4.

The V call is TRBV28, the J call TRBJ1-2; 8 bases match TRBD1. Trimming cost V 5 bases and J 4 bases; bases outside gene matches: 6. Germline V gene lookup returns CDR1 MDHEN and CDR2 SYDVKM. CDR3 length: 14 residues. The CDR3 region is CASSPGGTLYGYTF. In DNA, the CDR3 is TGTGCCAGCAGTCCAGGGGGCACTCTCTATGGCTACACCTTC.